Listed below are T cell receptor beta chains from one sample, sequenced in a study of post-analysis software for immune sequencing data. TCRdb fed the PCR reads into MiXCR, producing one record per CDR3 protein. The top ten clones hold 9% to 14% of a sample with about 460,000 distinct CDR3 sequences, around 40% of them seen once. Source material: blood. These receptor sequences come from a girl between 5 and 17 years old with multiple sclerosis. Both conserved end residues are trimmed from each CDR3. A D gene is named only where the DNA matches it firmly.

V	J	D	CDR3
TRBV6-4	TRBJ1-5	-	ASSDGQVYSNQPQH
TRBV2	TRBJ2-5	TRBD1	ASNTGEETQY
TRBV20-1	TRBJ2-3	TRBD2	SARWTSGRPTDTQY
TRBV7-2	TRBJ1-2	-	ASSHPYGFYGYT
TRBV28	TRBJ2-7	TRBD1	ASSSSGQGVGEQY
TRBV10-3	-	TRBD1	AISDTDRGEDEQY
TRBV20-1	TRBJ1-5	-	SADRNQPQH
TRBV27	TRBJ1-2	-	ASSLGPLPDYGYT
TRBV5-1	TRBJ2-4	-	ASRESGKNIQY
TRBV9	TRBJ1-1	-	ASTAGGMNTEAF
TRBV20-1	TRBJ2-1	-	SASPSAYNEQF
TRBV18	TRBJ1-5	-	ASSAQVNQPQH
TRBV3-1	TRBJ2-1	TRBD2	ASSQPTGGEQF
TRBV18	TRBJ2-7	TRBD2	ASSPEASGSLPYEQY
TRBV7-9	TRBJ2-3	TRBD2	ASSLASSGSKDTQY
TRBV10-2	TRBJ1-5	TRBD1	ASAPRGEQPQH
TRBV15	TRBJ2-7	-	ATSRGDRPYEQY
TRBV6-5	TRBJ1-2	-	ASSPGQRYGYT
TRBV27	TRBJ1-6	-	ASSFRTGVSPLH
TRBV12-3/TRBV12-4	TRBJ2-3	TRBD2	ASSFGAGGSTDTQY
TRBV7-2	TRBJ2-1	-	ASSLYQGPEQF
TRBV4-1	TRBJ2-7	-	ASSQEDMTYEQY
TRBV28	TRBJ2-3	-	ASSSRQIELTDTQY
TRBV4-1	TRBJ2-3	TRBD2	ASSYSGAFTDTQY
TRBV29-1	TRBJ1-2	-	SAPVGLYGYT
TRBV20-1	TRBJ2-3	TRBD2	SALSTSGIIDTQY
TRBV28	TRBJ1-2	-	ASSFRDGANYGYT
TRBV7-2	TRBJ2-3	-	ASSLASDASTDTQY
TRBV4-2	TRBJ2-1	TRBD1	ASRDRADNEQF
TRBV9	TRBJ1-2	-	ASSVEAGARFAYGYT
TRBV28	TRBJ2-4	-	ASSYSKNIQY
TRBV20-1	-	-	SASKGARTYEQY
TRBV4-1	TRBJ2-1	TRBD2	ASSQDRLAGSSYNEQF
TRBV29-1	TRBJ1-2	-	SVETRKGYT
TRBV6-1	TRBJ2-6	TRBD1	ASSEAPGQDDSGANVLT
TRBV20-1	TRBJ2-7	-	SAFGRGLVIYEQY
TRBV2	TRBJ2-5	TRBD1	ASRDRGPREQY
TRBV7-9	TRBJ1-2	-	ASSFQANYGYT
TRBV7-2	TRBJ2-1	TRBD2	ASSYIAGGPYNEQF
TRBV20-1	TRBJ1-2	-	SAAGDPEKGGYT
TRBV7-9	TRBJ1-5	-	ASSLRQDQPQH
TRBV29-1	TRBJ2-7	-	SVGGRTHYEQY
TRBV11-2	TRBJ2-5	TRBD1	ASSLARTGETQY
TRBV7-2	TRBJ2-1	-	ASSLGLGRRVNEQF
TRBV24-1	TRBJ2-6	-	ATSDSRSGANVLT
TRBV6-1	TRBJ2-7	-	ASSEGIAASYEQY
TRBV5-1	TRBJ2-1	-	ASSLSGLPYSYNEQF
TRBV29-1	TRBJ2-1	TRBD1	SSGGTGGYNEQF
TRBV6-5	TRBJ1-1	TRBD1	ASRTSGQGGSEAF
TRBV27	TRBJ2-7	-	ASSPLSPYEQY
TRBV6-1	TRBJ2-5	TRBD1	ASNLRTGGLQETQY
TRBV12-3/TRBV12-4	TRBJ2-7	TRBD2	ASSLALRLAGVQEQY